This is a list of T cell receptor beta chains from one sample in a study of blood T cell repertoires in COVID-19. Assay: immunoSEQ multiplex PCR; the TCRdb copy retains only in-frame clones and omits some. The sample holds a few hundred thousand clones, around 89% seen once. The specimen sequenced was PBMCs or T cells enriched from blood (not recorded which). The receptor set was obtained from a man younger than 40 who had recovered from COVID-19. The CDR3 runs from the conserved cysteine through the conserved F or W. Fields, in order: clone size, J gene, V gene, D gene, CDR3 protein, CDR3 DNA. A D gene is named only where the DNA matches it firmly. Clone size is stated in some rows and not others, as once, few, many or a class when expanded.

- | TRBJ1-2 | TRBV7-9 | - | CASSPTPYGYTF | TGTGCCAGCAGCCCGACACCCTATGGCTACACCTTC
- | TRBJ1-2 | TRBV3-1/TRBV3-2 | - | CASSQDGGVSPDNYGYTF | TGTGCCAGCAGCCAAGACGGCGGGGTTAGCCCCGATAACTATGGCTACACCTTC
- | TRBJ1-5 | TRBV6-5 | - | CASTRGWNQPQHF | TGTGCCAGCACGAGGGGGTGGAATCAGCCCCAGCATTTT
- | TRBJ2-3 | TRBV4-1 | TRBD2 | CASSQVAGDPTDTQYF | TGCGCCAGCAGCCAAGTAGCGGGAGACCCCACAGATACGCAGTATTTT
once | TRBJ1-1 | TRBV19 | - | CASSDTLNTEAFF | TGTGCCAGTAGCGATACACTGAACACTGAAGCTTTCTTT
- | TRBJ1-3 | TRBV11-2 | - | CASSLIRDSGNTIYF | TGTGCCAGCAGCTTAATCCGGGACTCTGGAAACACCATATATTTT
- | TRBJ2-3 | TRBV10-3 | - | CAISDPAGTKRTDTQYF | TGTGCCATCAGTGATCCGGCTGGGACAAAACGCACAGATACGCAGTATTTT
once | TRBJ2-5 | TRBV19 | - | CASSKGGASETQYF | TGTGCCAGTAGTAAAGGGGGGGCTAGCGAGACCCAGTACTTC
- | TRBJ2-7 | TRBV9 | - | CASSGRVGGYEQYF | TGTGCCAGCAGCGGGAGGGTGGGCGGCTACGAGCAGTACTTC
- | TRBJ1-1 | TRBV5-6 | TRBD1 | CASRNDRERANTEAFF | TGTGCCAGCAGAAACGACAGGGAGAGGGCGAACACTGAAGCTTTCTTT
- | TRBJ1-1 | TRBV5-1 | - | CASSADTTNTEAFF | TGCGCCAGCAGCGCCGACACGACAAACACTGAAGCTTTCTTT
- | TRBJ1-2 | TRBV6-5 | - | CASSYSRGGSYGYTF | TGTGCCAGCAGTTACTCCAGGGGAGGGAGCTATGGCTACACCTTC
- | TRBJ2-3 | TRBV3-1/TRBV3-2 | - | CASSQGLDIGHKQYF | TGTGCCAGCAGCCAAGGATTGGACATCGGACATAAACAGTATTTT
- | TRBJ2-2 | TRBV4-1 | - | CASSRQGRAGELFF | TGCGCCAGCAGCCGGCAGGGTCGGGCCGGGGAGCTGTTTTTT
- | TRBJ1-6 | TRBV4-1 | TRBD1 | CASSQNPGTAYNSPLHF | TGCGCCAGCAGCCAAAATCCCGGGACAGCGTATAATTCACCCCTCCACTTT
- | TRBJ2-7 | TRBV14 | TRBD2 | CASSQEAGAFYEQYF | TGTGCCAGCAGCCAAGAAGCGGGAGCGTTTTACGAGCAGTACTTC
- | TRBJ2-7 | TRBV25-1 | TRBD1 | CAILEGFSGTGTYEQYF | TGTGCCATCTTAGAAGGATTTTCGGGGACAGGGACCTACGAGCAGTACTTC
- | TRBJ2-3 | TRBV27 | - | CASSLWRARTDTQYF | TGTGCCAGCAGTTTATGGAGGGCCAGGACAGATACGCAGTATTTT
- | TRBJ1-6 | TRBV2 | - | CASSGGDRSNSPLHF | TGTGCCAGCAGTGGAGGTGACCGGTCGAATTCACCCCTCCACTTT